This TCR beta chain emerged from a study of CD4+ T cells in melanoma. Study-level points and caveats: CD8+ T cell, macrophage and B cell function reportedly correlated with neoantigen-specific CD4+ T cells.

Using immunoSEQ multiplex PCR, the repertoire was profiled, and TCRdb retains in-frame clones only, with some absent. Of some 12,000 clones in the sample, 66% were seen once. A note on this clone: Its antigen is still unknown.

Specimen: cells from a culture (not recorded whether cultured in vitro). This clonotype was sampled from a human donor with melanoma.

The DNA of the CDR3 is TGTGCCAGCAGTCGGGGGGGGACAGGGGGCCCACCCCTCCACTTT. It specifies CASSRGGTGGPPLHF. The rearrangement links TRBV6-5 to TRBJ1-6; 12 positions agree with TRBD1. The CDR3 runs to 15 residues. Germline V gene sequence: CDR1 MNHEY, CDR2 SVGAGI. With V trimmed by 5 bases and J by 11 bases, 7 bases remained unmatched.